This TCR beta chain was captured by sequencing in a study of identical twins. General study results and limits: Cord blood's abundant beta clonotypes had fewer insertions, unlike memory repertoires. Conclusions were based on cross-sectional statistical analysis, without following the same donors.

Everyone who gave samples was a healthy Caucasian. TCRdb re-analysed the 5' RACE reads in MiXCR, keeping a single row per CDR3 protein. Among 420,000 or so distinct CDR3 sequences listed, roughly 20% were seen once. Worth noting for this clonotype: Its antigen is as yet unknown.

The sequence was collected from a man aged 45 to 65 in good health. The sample was naive T cells sorted from blood.

CDR3 DNA: TGCAGCGTGCGCATTGGCACTGAAGCTTTCTTT. Translation gives CSVRIGTEAFF. The chain uses TRBV29-1 and TRBJ1-1; D is uncertain. Germline-derived CDR1 and CDR2 are SQVTM and ANQGSEA. V was trimmed by 6 bases and J by 4 bases, leaving 9 bases between them. CDR3 size: 11 residues.